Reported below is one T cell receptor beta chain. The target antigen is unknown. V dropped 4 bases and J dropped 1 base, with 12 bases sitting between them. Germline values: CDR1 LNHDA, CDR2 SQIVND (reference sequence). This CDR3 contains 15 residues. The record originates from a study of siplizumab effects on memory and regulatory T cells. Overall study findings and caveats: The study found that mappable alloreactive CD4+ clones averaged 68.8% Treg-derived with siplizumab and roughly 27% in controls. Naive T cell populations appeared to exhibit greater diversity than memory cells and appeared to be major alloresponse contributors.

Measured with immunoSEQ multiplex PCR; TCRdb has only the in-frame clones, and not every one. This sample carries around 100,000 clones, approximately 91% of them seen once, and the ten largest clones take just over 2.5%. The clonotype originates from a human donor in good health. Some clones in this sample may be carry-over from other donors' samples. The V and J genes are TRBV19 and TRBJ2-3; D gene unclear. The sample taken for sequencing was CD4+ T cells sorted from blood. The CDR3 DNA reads TGTGCCAGTAGTACGGGCCCCTGGGGCACAGATACGCAGTATTTT. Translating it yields CASSTGPWGTDTQYF.